Shown below are 31 T cell receptor beta chains from a single sample sequenced in a study of T cells in narcolepsy. Clones were sequenced by immunoSEQ multiplex PCR, and TCRdb holds only the in-frame ones, with some missing. The sample has 28,000 or so clones, 80% to 90% seen once; the top ten hold approximately 1%. The sample comprised CD45RA- memory CD4+ T cells from PBMCs. Receptors originate from a human donor with narcolepsy.

The sample holds a few counts of this clone. The chain carries TRBV18 and TRBJ2-7; D remains ambiguous. The V end lost 2 bases, the J end lost 0 bases, and 11 bases lay between the germline ends. Germline-derived CDR1 and CDR2 are KGHSH and LQKENI. CDR3 length: 15 amino acids. The CDR3 here is CASSPGRPLSYEQYF. The CDR3 DNA reads TGTGCCAGCTCACCAGGTCGCCCCCTCTCCTACGAGCAGTACTTC.

The chain combines TRBV6-6 with TRBJ2-2, with D hard to call. The germline V gene encodes CDR1 MNHNY and CDR2 SVGAGI (reference sequence). V was trimmed by 7 bases and J by 8 bases, leaving 11 bases between them. The CDR3 sequence is 12 residues long. Here the CDR3 reads CASMKGSGELFF. The CDR3 DNA is TGTGCCAGCATGAAGGGTTCAGGGGAGCTGTTTTTT.

This clone was seen a few times. Other nucleotide sequences in the sample specify the same CDR3. The rearrangement links TRBV14 to TRBJ1-2, with D unresolved. Trimming removed 0 bases from V and 4 bases from J, with 6 bases in between. There are 13 residues in the CDR3. Germline V CDR1 and CDR2: SGHDN, FVKESK. The CDR3 sequence is CASSQDYSYGYTF. Written as DNA, the CDR3 is TGTGCCAGCAGCCAAGATTACAGCTATGGCTACACCTTC.

CDR3: CASRSGTTLGYGYTF. CDR3 bases: TGTGCCAGCAGATCCGGGACAACTCTTGGGTATGGCTACACCTTC. The gene calls are TRBV6-5 and TRBJ1-2; D might be TRBD1 (6 bases). Per the germline V gene, CDR1 is MNHEY and CDR2 is SVGAGI. V was shortened by 6 bases and J by 5 bases, with 19 bases between the two germline ends. This CDR3 comprises 15 residues.

The V call is TRBV19, the J call TRBJ1-2; weak D call: TRBD1 (5 bases). Per germline, CDR1 LNHDA and CDR2 SQIVND (reference sequence). Trimming took off 7 bases at V and 4 bases at J, with 13 bases between the two ends. The CDR3 loop spans 13 amino acids. The CDR3 region is CASTQGSAYGYTF. CDR3 DNA sequence: TGTGCCAGTACCCAGGGTTCGGCCTATGGCTACACCTTC.

The chain has TRBV6-1 and TRBJ1-1; D not resolved. Germline-derived CDR1 and CDR2 are MNHNS and SASEGT. V dropped 6 bases and J dropped 5 bases, with 13 bases sitting between them. This CDR3 has 13 residues. CDR3 amino acids: CASSLDSRTEAFF. For the CDR3, the DNA is TGTGCCAGCAGCCTGGACTCAAGGACTGAAGCTTTCTTT.

This sequence joins TRBV5-4 and TRBJ2-6; D tentatively reads TRBD1 or TRBD2 (5 bases each). The CDR3 length is 16 residues. Germline CDR1 reads SGHNT; CDR2 reads YYREEE (reference sequence). The V gene lost 2 bases and the J gene lost 2 bases, with 11 bases spanning the gap. In nucleotides, the CDR3 is TGTGCCAGCAGCTTTCCCGGGGACGCTGGGGCCAACGTCCTGACTTTC. This sequence encodes CASSFPGDAGANVLTF. Full variable domain (missing parts from reference TRBV5-4 and TRBJ2-6): ETGVTQSPTHLIKTRGQQVTLRCSSQSGHNTVSWYQQALGQGPQFIFQYYREEENGRGNFPPRFSGLQFPNYSSELNVNALELDDSALYLCASSFPGDAGANVLTFGAGSRLTVL.

This sequence joins TRBV9 and TRBJ2-3, with TRBD2 identical over 11 bases. CDR3 length: 17 amino acids. The V gene's germline CDR1 is SGDLS and CDR2 YYNGEE. Unmatched junction bases numbered 7, after V lost 4 bases and J lost 0 bases. CDR3 loop: CASSPTLAGASTDTQYF. CDR3 DNA: TGTGCCAGCAGCCCAACACTAGCGGGGGCTAGCACAGATACGCAGTATTTT.

The chain combines TRBV2 with TRBJ2-7; the D is unclear. Trimming left V 6 bases short and J 2 bases short, with 8 bases between. Germline lookup yields CDR1 SNHLY and CDR2 FYNNEI. The CDR3 sequence is 12 residues long. CDR3 sequence: CASRGNAYEQYF. CDR3 DNA sequence: TGTGCCAGCAGGGGGAACGCCTACGAGCAGTACTTC. The full variable domain, its missing parts supplied by reference TRBV2 and TRBJ2-7, is EPEVTQTPSHQVTQMGQEVILRCVPISNHLYFYWYRQILGQKVEFLVSFYNNEISEKSEIFDDQFSVERPDGSNFTLKIRSTKLEDSAMYFCASRGNAYEQYFGPGTRLTVT.

The V call is TRBV6-5, the J call TRBJ1-3, with 10 bases that match TRBD1. Trimming cost V 7 bases and J 8 bases; bases outside gene matches: 8. The germline V gene has CDR1 MNHEY and CDR2 SVGAGI. This CDR3 spans 14 amino acids. This CDR3 reads CASTKVGQGHTIYF. CDR3 nucleotide sequence: TGTGCCAGCACGAAGGTGGGACAGGGGCACACCATATATTTT.

CDR3 amino acids: CATSRAGTPNYGYTF. In DNA form, the CDR3 reads TGTGCCACCAGCAGAGCTGGGACACCCAACTATGGCTACACCTTC. The rearrangement joins TRBV15 to TRBJ1-2, with TRBD1 as a possible D gene (6 bases). The CDR3 totals 15 residues. Germline V lookup: CDR1 LNHNV, CDR2 YYDKDF (reference sequence). V was cut by 1 base and J by 2 bases, with 11 bases left in between.

The gene calls are TRBV5-1 and TRBJ2-1; D is perhaps TRBD1 (6 bases). V lost 0 bases and J 2 bases, leaving 9 bases between the germline ends. The CDR3 consists of 15 residues. Germline CDR1 SGHRS, CDR2 YFSETQ. The CDR3 here is CASSLGQVAYNEQFF. In nucleotides, the CDR3 is TGCGCCAGCAGCTTGGGACAGGTGGCCTACAATGAGCAGTTCTTC.

This clone was detected once. The V and J genes are TRBV5-1 and TRBJ2-2; possibly TRBD2 for D (5 bases). The V gene's germline CDR1 is SGHRS and CDR2 YFSETQ. The CDR3 sequence is 17 residues long. Trimming stripped 0 bases from V and 2 bases from J, with 14 bases between. The CDR3 nucleotides read TGCGCCAGCAGCTTGGACGGGAATCTCAGAAACACCGGGGAGCTGTTTTTT. This translates into CASSLDGNLRNTGELFF.

The rearrangement joins TRBV13 to TRBJ1-4; a weak D match, TRBD1 (6 bases). Per the germline V gene, CDR1 is PRHDT and CDR2 is FYEKMQ (reference sequence). V was pared by 5 bases and J by 7 bases, with 20 bases between. This CDR3 region has 16 residues. CDR3 in amino acids: CASSRRTDSAREKLFF. CDR3 sequence (DNA): TGTGCCAGCAGCCGACGGACGGACAGCGCTCGTGAAAAACTGTTTTTT.

CDR3 DNA sequence: TGTGCCAGCAGTTCCTCAGGGGGCTTCCTTAAAGCTTTCTTT. It encodes CASSSSGGFLKAFF. The V call is TRBV27, the J call TRBJ1-1; 8 bases fit TRBD1. The CDR3 has 14 amino acids. Trimming cost V 4 bases and J 9 bases; bases outside gene matches: 10. Germline CDR1 reads MNHEY; CDR2 reads SMNVEV (reference sequence).

This chain uses TRBV19 with TRBJ1-1; 8 bases fit TRBD1. Germline values: CDR1 LNHDA, CDR2 SQIVND (reference sequence). The J segment lost 0 bases and the V segment lost 4 bases, leaving 13 bases of the junction unmatched. The CDR3 loop spans 18 amino acids. The CDR3 sequence is CASSRRVATGALNTEAFF. The CDR3, as DNA: TGTGCCAGTAGTAGGAGGGTGGCGACAGGGGCGCTGAACACTGAAGCTTTCTTT.

The table lists this clone with a few counts. The rearrangement links TRBV30 to TRBJ1-3; D is possibly TRBD1 (6 bases). Trimming took off 4 bases at V and 6 bases at J, with 16 bases between the two ends. The CDR3 totals 14 residues. Germline V gene lookup returns CDR1 GTSNPN and CDR2 SVGIG (reference sequence). CDR3 DNA: TGTGCCTGGAAATGGGGGCGCGGAAAAAACACCATATATTTT. Translated, it gives CAWKWGRGKNTIYF. The complete variable domain, with remaining parts taken from reference TRBV30 and TRBJ1-3, reads SQTIHQWPATLVQPVGSPLSLECTVEGTSNPNLYWYRQAAGRGLQLLFYSVGIGQISSEVPQNLSASRPQDRQFILSSKKLLLSDSGFYLCAWKWGRGKNTIYFGEGSWLTVV.

This sequence joins TRBV30 and TRBJ1-1, with 9 bases matching TRBD1. Germline assignment: CDR1 GTSNPN and CDR2 SVGIG (reference sequence). The CDR3 has 14 residues. After removal of 2 bases from V and 5 bases from J, the junction contained 6 bases not matched to a gene. CDR3 loop: CAWSQGQGWTEAFF. The DNA for the CDR3 is TGTGCCTGGAGTCAGGGACAGGGCTGGACTGAAGCTTTCTTT. Complete variable domain (other parts from reference TRBV30 and TRBJ1-1): SQTIHQWPATLVQPVGSPLSLECTVEGTSNPNLYWYRQAAGRGLQLLFYSVGIGQISSEVPQNLSASRPQDRQFILSSKKLLLSDSGFYLCAWSQGQGWTEAFFGQGTRLTVV.

This rearrangement joins TRBV20-1 to TRBJ1-1; the D is unclear. V was shortened by 0 bases and J by 8 bases, with 7 bases between the two germline ends. The germline gives CDR1 DFQATT, CDR2 SNEGSKA (reference sequence). This CDR3 region has 11 residues. This CDR3 reads CSARDSLEAFF. The CDR3 DNA sequence: TGCAGTGCTAGAGATAGCCTGGAAGCTTTCTTT.

Only one count was recorded for this clone. J is TRBJ1-1 and V is TRBV6-5, with 7 bases lining up with TRBD1. The germline CDR1 and CDR2 sequences are MNHEY and SVGAGI. The junction had 12 bases not matched to a gene; V was cut back by 6 bases and J by 5 bases. The CDR3 spans 15 residues. CDR3 coding DNA: TGTGCCAGCAGGGGTCTTAGGAGACAGGGTACTGAAGCTTTCTTT. The encoded protein is CASRGLRRQGTEAFF.

This clone was found once. This chain links TRBV5-4 with TRBJ2-2, with 8 bases that match TRBD1. V was clipped by 0 bases and J by 4 bases; unmatched bases: 2. This CDR3 spans 15 amino acids. Germline CDR1 reads SGHNT; CDR2 reads YYREEE (reference sequence). The CDR3 nucleotides read TGTGCCAGCAGCTTGGACAGGGGGTTCACCGGGGAGCTGTTTTTT. It translates to CASSLDRGFTGELFF.

This clone was seen just once. In the same sample, other DNA sequences code for this CDR3. The chain couples TRBV6-1 to TRBJ2-5; D is unclear. This CDR3 region has 14 residues. Germline CDR1 MNHNS, CDR2 SASEGT. The V gene lost 9 bases and the J gene lost 3 bases, with 17 bases spanning the gap. This chain's CDR3 is CASSGGLVKETQYF. The CDR3 nucleotides are TGTGCCAGTTCGGGTGGGCTAGTGAAAGAGACCCAGTACTTC.

The rearrangement uses TRBV2 and TRBJ1-4, with no clear D. Germline CDR1 SNHLY, CDR2 FYNNEI. Trimming removed 7 bases at V and 4 bases at J, with 13 bases between. This CDR3 spans 14 amino acids. DNA for the CDR3: TGTGCCAGCAATCGTGGCAGCTTTAATGAAAAACTGTTTTTT. This sequence encodes CASNRGSFNEKLFF.

The rearrangement links TRBV7-6 to TRBJ1-2; the D gene is possibly TRBD1 (5 bases). The V end lost 3 bases, the J end lost 1 base, and 6 bases lay between the germline ends. Per the germline V gene, CDR1 is SGHVS and CDR2 is FNYEAQ. The CDR3 has 13 amino acids. The CDR3 sequence: CASSFGHNYGYTF. The CDR3, as DNA: TGTGCCAGCAGCTTCGGACATAACTATGGCTACACCTTC.

The rearrangement links TRBV28 to TRBJ2-6; TRBD1 agrees at 9 bases. CDR1 and CDR2 (germline): MDHEN, SYDVKM. V lost 5 bases and J lost 10; bases outside the gene matches: 0. CDR3 length: 12 amino acids. This CDR3 is CASSGTGNVLTF. The CDR3 coding sequence is TGTGCCAGCAGTGGGACAGGGAACGTCCTGACTTTC.

The chain employs TRBV28 and TRBJ1-5, with TRBD1 matching 9 bases. The CDR3 has 14 residues. Germline V gene lookup returns CDR1 MDHEN and CDR2 SYDVKM. Unmatched junction bases numbered 4, after V lost 1 base and J lost 9 bases. CDR3 region: CASSLSQDRGPQHF. DNA for the CDR3: TGTGCCAGCAGTTTATCCCAGGACAGGGGGCCCCAGCATTTT.

V usage is TRBV6-1 and J usage is TRBJ2-3; D is possibly TRBD1 (6 bases). There are 14 residues in the CDR3. CDR1 and CDR2 from the germline V gene are MNHNS and SASEGT. V lost 7 bases to trimming and J lost 4 bases, with 15 bases between them. The CDR3 coding sequence is TGTGCCAGCACCCGAGGACAGATTTCAGATACGCAGTATTTT. Translation gives CASTRGQISDTQYF.

The chain links TRBV6-1 to TRBJ2-2; 7 bases are a match to TRBD1. V lost 10 bases, J lost 8 bases, and 10 bases stayed unmatched. The germline CDR1 and CDR2 sequences are MNHNS and SASEGT. CDR3 length equals 13 residues. The CDR3 spells CANSGTVTGELFF. The CDR3 DNA is TGTGCCAACTCCGGGACAGTGACTGGGGAGCTGTTTTTT.

This clone is medium-sized in the sample. The chain is built from TRBV7-2 and TRBJ2-1, with TRBD1 matching 7 bases. The CDR3 has 16 amino acids. The V gene's germline CDR1 is SGHTA and CDR2 FQGNSA. J gave up 10 bases and V 5 bases, and 17 bases lay outside the gene matches. The DNA of the CDR3 is TGTGCCAGCAGCGCCACAGGGGCTCCTCTTTCTGGAGAGCAGTTCTTC. It is translated as CASSATGAPLSGEQFF.

V usage is TRBV5-1 and J usage is TRBJ1-2; no clear D. Germline CDR1 and CDR2: SGHRS and YFSETQ. Trimming stripped 0 bases from V and 4 bases from J, with 7 bases between. This CDR3 is built from 13 residues. In DNA, the CDR3 is TGCGCCAGCAGCTTGGTAGGGTTCTATGGCTACACCTTC. This gives the protein CASSLVGFYGYTF.

This clone was observed a handful of times. The chain carries TRBV5-5 and TRBJ1-4; the match to TRBD1 covers 8 bases. Unmatched junction bases numbered 6, after V lost 0 bases and J lost 5 bases. The CDR3 is 16 residues long. Germline loops: CDR1 SGHKS, CDR2 YYEKEE (reference sequence). This chain's CDR3 is CASSLAPGQVNEKLFF. The CDR3 region has the DNA TGTGCCAGCAGCTTGGCCCCGGGACAGGTCAATGAAAAACTGTTTTTT.